Below, 27 T cell receptor beta chains from the same sample are listed, as sequenced in a study of Graves' ophthalmopathy and Graves' hyperthyroidism. Scientists amplified the TCR beta CDR3 regions from RNA transcripts. Following a first-round RT-PCR that used HTBI primers, a second-round multiplex PCR was carried out. TCRdb ran MiXCR on the multiplex PCR reads and lists one entry per CDR3 protein. Of under 350,000 distinct CDR3 sequences listed, 15% to 20% are singletons. The specimen sequenced was peripheral blood. The receptors shown here come from an adult man with Graves' ophthalmopathy.

This clonotype was seen many times. The chain has TRBV18 and TRBJ2-7, with D maybe TRBD2 (5 bases). This CDR3 contains 12 residues. Germline CDR1 KGHSH, CDR2 LQKENI. Trimming removed 5 bases at V and 5 bases at J, with 10 bases between. The CDR3 nucleotides read TGTGCCAGCTCATGGCGGGCAGACGAGCAGTACTTC. Translation: CASSWRADEQYF.

The rearrangement uses TRBV7-2 and TRBJ1-1; TRBD1 might be the D (5 bases). This CDR3 has 14 residues. The V gene's germline CDR1 is SGHTA and CDR2 FQGNSA. V was clipped by 5 bases and J by 3 bases, with 13 bases between them. As DNA, the CDR3 is TGTGCCAGCAGCCACCTCGGGACGGACACTGAAGCTTTCTTT. It yields the protein CASSHLGTDTEAFF. The variable domain in full, with the rest retrieved from reference TRBV7-2 and TRBJ1-1, is GAGVSQSPSNKVTEKGKDVELRCDPISGHTALYWYRQSLGQGLEFLIYFQGNSAPDKSGLPSDRFSAERTGGSVSTLTIQRTQQEDSAVYLCASSHLGTDTEAFFGQGTRLTVV.

V is TRBV11-2 and J is TRBJ2-7; 7 bases are shared with TRBD1. Germline V gene data show CDR1 as SGHAT and CDR2 as FQNNGV. The CDR3 totals 15 residues. Trimming removed 3 bases from V and 4 bases from J; junction bases left unmatched: 9. The CDR3 spells CASSFGRGSGYEQYF. The CDR3 coding sequence is TGTGCCAGCAGCTTCGGCAGGGGGAGTGGGTACGAGCAGTACTTC.

Ten or more counts support this clonotype. V usage is TRBV2 and J usage is TRBJ2-5; 7 nucleotides align to TRBD1. Per germline, CDR1 SNHLY and CDR2 FYNNEI. There are 13 residues in the CDR3. V trimming: 5 bases; J trimming: 5 bases; junction bases outside the gene matches: 5. The CDR3 DNA reads TGTGCCAGCAGTTCGACAGGGATGGAGACCCAGTACTTC. Encoded protein: CASSSTGMETQYF.

The rearrangement joins TRBV2 to TRBJ1-1, with unresolved D. V lost 6 bases, J lost 1 base, and 15 bases lay in between. Germline loops: CDR1 SNHLY, CDR2 FYNNEI. The CDR3 runs to 15 residues. CDR3 residues: CASSQEPGSNTEAFF. For the CDR3, the DNA is TGTGCCAGCAGCCAGGAACCAGGATCGAACACTGAAGCTTTCTTT.

This clonotype appeared many times. The genes are TRBV15 and TRBJ1-5, with 7 bases lining up with TRBD1. Germline V gene sequence: CDR1 LNHNV, CDR2 YYDKDF (reference sequence). The trim removed 2 bases at V and 6 bases at J, leaving 7 bases unmatched. The CDR3 consists of 15 residues. The DNA of the CDR3 is TGTGCCACCAGCAGAACCCGACAGGGCGGTCAGCCCCAGCATTTT. This codes for CATSRTRQGGQPQHF. Combining the CDR3 with reference TRBV15 and TRBJ1-5 gives the whole variable domain DAMVIQNPRYQVTQFGKPVTLSCSQTLNHNVMYWYQQKSSQAPKLLFHYYDKDFNNEADTPDNFQSRRPNTSFCFLDIRSPGLGDTAMYLCATSRTRQGGQPQHFGDGTRLSIL.

This clonotype was observed many times. V gene TRBV30 combines with J gene TRBJ2-5, with TRBD2 matching over 10 bases. The CDR3 has 15 amino acids. Germline CDR1 and CDR2: GTSNPN and SVGIG (reference sequence). The V segment lost 2 bases and the J segment 4 bases; nucleotides outside the gene matches: 7. The DNA for the CDR3 is TGTGCCTGGAGTACCCCTAGCGGGAGAGGAGAGACCCAGTACTTC. This codes for CAWSTPSGRGETQYF.

This clonotype was recorded many times. The rearrangement uses TRBV6-5 and TRBJ2-7, with D possibly being TRBD2 (6 bases). V was pared by 0 bases and J by 10 bases, with 13 bases between. Germline loops: CDR1 MNHEY, CDR2 SVGAGI. This CDR3 has 13 residues. CDR3 nucleotides: TGTGCCAGCAGTTACTCTCTGGAGGGCAAACAGTACTTC. Protein sequence: CASSYSLEGKQYF.

This clonotype was counted many times. The chain is built from TRBV10-3 and TRBJ2-7, with a weak D call TRBD2 (6 bases). CDR1 and CDR2 from the germline V gene are ENHRY and SYGVKD. V dropped 0 bases and J dropped 7 bases, with 13 bases sitting between them. This CDR3 contains 14 residues. The CDR3 bases are TGTGCCATCAGTGAGTCCGGGAGTAGAGGTGAGCAGTACTTC. Translated, it gives CAISESGSRGEQYF.

The V gene is TRBV27, the J gene TRBJ1-2; maybe TRBD1 (5 bases). With 3 bases removed from V and 4 bases from J, the gap between germline ends came to 9 bases. Germline loops: CDR1 MNHEY, CDR2 SMNVEV (reference sequence). The CDR3 totals 13 residues. The CDR3 nucleotides are TGTGCCAGCAGTTTGGTTAGGGGCTATGGCTACACCTTC. This sequence encodes CASSLVRGYGYTF.

This clonotype was observed at least ten times. This sequence joins TRBV13 and TRBJ1-5; TRBD1 agrees at 11 bases. V lost 5 bases, J lost 0 bases, and 12 bases stayed unmatched. Germline V lookup: CDR1 PRHDT, CDR2 FYEKMQ (reference sequence). This CDR3 has 19 residues. The DNA for the CDR3 is TGTGCCAGCAGCATAACCGGGACAGGGGGTTTGCATAGCAATCAGCCCCAGCATTTT. Protein product: CASSITGTGGLHSNQPQHF.

This clonotype has at least ten counts. The chain uses TRBV11-2 and TRBJ1-1, with 7 bases aligning to TRBD1. Germline CDR1 is SGHAT and CDR2 is FQNNGV. Losses at the gene ends were 5 bases for V and 7 bases for J; bases not matched to a gene: 10. This CDR3 is 14 amino acids long. CDR3 loop: CASSHARGRGEAFF. CDR3 coding DNA: TGTGCCAGCAGCCATGCGAGGGGGCGAGGTGAAGCTTTCTTT.

The chain couples TRBV7-2 to TRBJ2-7, with a weak D call TRBD1 (6 bases). CDR3 length: 13 amino acids. V was trimmed by 3 bases and J by 4 bases, leaving 10 bases between them. CDR1 SGHTA and CDR2 FQGNSA come from the germline V gene. The chain's CDR3 is CASSLDRMYEQYF. CDR3 sequence (DNA): TGTGCCAGCAGCTTGGACAGAATGTACGAGCAGTACTTC.

This clonotype has a count of ten or more. V usage is TRBV25-1 and J usage is TRBJ2-5, with D possibly matching TRBD2 (5 bases). The CDR3 extends over 11 amino acids. The germline CDR1 and CDR2 sequences are MGHDK and SYGVNS. Deletions cut 8 bases from V and 5 bases from J, with 9 bases between. The CDR3 coding sequence is TGTGCCAGCGTGCGCGGGGAGACCCAGTACTTC. Translating it yields CASVRGETQYF.

This clonotype was detected many times. The chain couples TRBV10-3 to TRBJ1-5, with TRBD1 matching over 8 bases. J lost 3 bases, V lost 4 bases, and 11 bases had no gene match. This CDR3 is 17 amino acids long. CDR1 and CDR2 from the germline V gene are ENHRY and SYGVKD. Here the CDR3 reads CAISAGQGSNVNQPQHF. Here the CDR3 DNA reads TGTGCCATCAGTGCCGGACAGGGTTCGAATGTCAATCAGCCCCAGCATTTT.

This clonotype appeared many times. The V gene is TRBV24-1, the J gene TRBJ1-1; possible D gene TRBD1, 6 bases. Germline V gives CDR1 KGHDR, CDR2 SFDVKD. Trimming cost V 7 bases and J 3 bases, with 17 bases left between them. The CDR3 is made up of 15 amino acids. CDR3 region: CATRGQGHRDTEAFF. The CDR3 DNA follows: TGTGCCACCAGGGGCCAGGGACATCGTGACACTGAAGCTTTCTTT.

This clonotype appeared many times. This chain joins TRBV20-1 and TRBJ2-2; 15 nucleotides match TRBD2. V shed 4 bases, J shed 3 bases, and the junction held 6 bases outside the gene matches. CDR3 length: 17 amino acids. Per germline, CDR1 DFQATT and CDR2 SNEGSKA (reference sequence). In DNA form, the CDR3 reads TGCAGTGCTACCGGGACTAGCGGGGGGTCGCACACCGGGGAGCTGTTTTTT. Translation gives CSATGTSGGSHTGELFF.

This clonotype was counted many times. This chain links TRBV11-2 with TRBJ2-7, with a tentative D call TRBD2 (5 bases). Germline V lookup: CDR1 SGHAT, CDR2 FQNNGV. Trimming removed 0 bases from V and 1 base from J, with 13 bases in between. The CDR3 runs to 16 residues. In nucleotides, the CDR3 is TGTGCCAGCAGCTTAGAGGCTAGCCGAATATCCTACGAGCAGTACTTC. Protein sequence: CASSLEASRISYEQYF.

This clonotype was seen at least ten times. This rearrangement joins TRBV7-9 to TRBJ2-5; possibly TRBD1 for D (7 bases). The CDR3 spans 16 residues. Germline-derived CDR1 and CDR2 are SEHNR and FQNEAQ (reference sequence). Trimming took off 3 bases at V and 2 bases at J, with 16 bases between the two ends. The CDR3 loop reads CASSLRGRGVQETQYF. The CDR3 DNA reads TGTGCCAGCAGCTTGAGAGGCAGGGGGGTACAAGAGACCCAGTACTTC.

This sequence joins TRBV6-5 and TRBJ1-1; D gene ambiguous. V was trimmed by 2 bases and J by 4 bases, leaving 14 bases between them. Germline loops: CDR1 MNHEY, CDR2 SVGAGI. CDR3 length: 15 residues. CDR3 sequence (DNA): TGTGCCAGCAGTTACGCGGCAGAGGTGGGCACTGAAGCTTTCTTT. Its protein is CASSYAAEVGTEAFF.

Concerning this clonotype itself: At one boundary the junction diverges from the germline segment, which might be a read error. The chain employs TRBV12-5 and TRBJ2-2; TRBD2 is a possible D gene (5 bases). The CDR3 totals 15 residues. Germline CDR1 is LGHNT and CDR2 is FRNRAP. The CDR3 coding sequence is TGTGCTAGTGGTTTGGATGTAGGGATACCCGGGGTGCTGTTTTTT. This codes for CASGLDVGIPGVLFF.

The CDR3 spells CASSLSTGSGNTIYF. The CDR3 DNA is TGTGCCAGCAGTCTCTCGACAGGCTCTGGAAACACCATATATTTT. The rearrangement links TRBV6-5 to TRBJ1-3; maybe TRBD1 (6 bases). Trimming took 5 bases from V and 0 from J, leaving 11 bases between them. In germline, CDR1 is MNHEY, CDR2 SVGAGI. The CDR3 has 15 amino acids.

This clonotype was seen only a few times. The chain couples TRBV11-1 to TRBJ1-2; the match to TRBD1 covers 8 bases. The germline V gene encodes CDR1 SGHAT and CDR2 FQDESV (reference sequence). The CDR3 has 16 residues. The trim removed 1 base at V and 7 bases at J, leaving 11 bases unmatched. The CDR3 sequence is CASSLGYQDRAAGYTF. The CDR3 DNA sequence: TGTGCCAGCAGCTTAGGCTACCAGGACAGGGCGGCTGGCTACACCTTC. Looking up the rest from reference TRBV11-1 and TRBJ1-2 gives the full variable domain: EAEVAQSPRYKITEKSQAVAFWCDPISGHATLYWYRQILGQGPELLVQFQDESVVDDSQLPKDRFSAERLKGVDSTLKIQPAELGDSAMYLCASSLGYQDRAAGYTFGSGTRLTVV.

This clonotype was recorded at least ten times. This chain connects TRBV29-1 to TRBJ2-7, with 9 positions matching TRBD2. J lost 2 bases, V lost 6 bases, and 14 bases had no gene match. The CDR3 spans 16 residues. Germline CDR1 SQVTM, CDR2 ANQGSEA. The CDR3 region is CSVGPSSGGTAYEQYF. CDR3 coding DNA: TGCAGCGTGGGACCGAGCAGCGGGGGGACTGCCTACGAGCAGTACTTC.

Within the sample, this clonotype is medium-sized. The chain joins TRBV5-1 to TRBJ1-6; D is undetermined. CDR1 SGHRS and CDR2 YFSETQ come from the germline V gene. The CDR3 runs to 16 residues. Trimming left V 0 bases short and J 7 bases short, with 14 bases between. The chain's CDR3 is CASSLDASVRNSPLHF. CDR3 coding DNA: TGCGCCAGCAGCTTGGACGCCTCCGTTCGGAATTCACCCCTCCACTTT.

For this clonotype: With a much larger clone just one base away, this may be a read error. The CDR3 is CASSCQRGLNSYEQYF. DNA for the CDR3: TGTGCCAGCAGCTGTCAAAGGGGACTCAACTCCTACGAGCAGTACTTC. The rearrangement uses TRBV11-1 and TRBJ2-7; D perhaps matches TRBD2 (6 bases). V lost 4 bases to trimming and J lost 0 bases, with 16 bases between them. Germline CDR1 is SGHAT and CDR2 is FQDESV (reference sequence). The CDR3 sequence is 16 residues long.

This chain links TRBV6-1 with TRBJ1-5; TRBD1 matches at 9 bases. Trimming at V came to 4 bases and at J to 3 bases, leaving 7 bases not matched to a gene. Germline loops: CDR1 MNHNS, CDR2 SASEGT. The CDR3 has 16 amino acids. The CDR3 region is CASSAAGTGYNQPQHF. The CDR3 region has the DNA TGTGCCAGCAGTGCTGCCGGGACAGGGTACAATCAGCCCCAGCATTTT.